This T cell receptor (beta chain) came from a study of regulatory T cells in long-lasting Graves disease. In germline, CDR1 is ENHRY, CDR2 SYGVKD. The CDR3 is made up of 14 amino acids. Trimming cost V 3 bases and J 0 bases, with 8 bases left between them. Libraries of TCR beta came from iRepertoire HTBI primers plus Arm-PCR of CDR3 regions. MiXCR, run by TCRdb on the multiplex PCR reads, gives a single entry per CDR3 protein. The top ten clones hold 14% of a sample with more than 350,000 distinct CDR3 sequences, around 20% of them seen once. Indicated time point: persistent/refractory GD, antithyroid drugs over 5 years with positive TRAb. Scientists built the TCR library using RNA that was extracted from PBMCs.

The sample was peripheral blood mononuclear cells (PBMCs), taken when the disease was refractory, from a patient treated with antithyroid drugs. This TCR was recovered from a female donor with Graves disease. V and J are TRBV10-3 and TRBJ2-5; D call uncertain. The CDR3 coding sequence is TGTGCCATCAGTGATGTGGTATACCAAGAGACCCAGTACTTC. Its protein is CAISDVVYQETQYF.